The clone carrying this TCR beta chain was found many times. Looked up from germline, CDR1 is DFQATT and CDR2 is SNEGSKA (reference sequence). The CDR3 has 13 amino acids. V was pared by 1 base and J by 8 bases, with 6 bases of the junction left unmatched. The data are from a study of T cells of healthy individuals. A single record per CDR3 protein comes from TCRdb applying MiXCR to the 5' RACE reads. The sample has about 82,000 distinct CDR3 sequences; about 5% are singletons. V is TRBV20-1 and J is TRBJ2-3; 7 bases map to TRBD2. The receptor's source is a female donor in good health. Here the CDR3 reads CSARAHSGGTQYF. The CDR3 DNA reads TGCAGTGCTAGAGCCCACTCGGGAGGTACGCAGTATTTT.